Listed here are 23 T cell receptor beta chains from one sample, sequenced in a study of blood T cell repertoires in COVID-19. Produced via immunoSEQ multiplex PCR; TCRdb's table is partial and in-frame only. Among some 160,000 clones listed, approximately 90% were seen once. Sequencing was performed on peripheral blood. The receptors originated from a man aged 45-60 years who had recovered from COVID-19.

The rearrangement uses TRBV27 and TRBJ2-7; TRBD1 aligns across 8 bases. With V trimmed by 3 bases and J by 2 bases, 3 bases remained unmatched. There are 14 residues in the CDR3. Germline CDR1 and CDR2: MNHEY and SMNVEV (reference sequence). CDR3 in amino acids: CASSFGTGPYEQYF. In DNA, the CDR3 is TGTGCCAGCAGTTTTGGGACAGGACCCTACGAGCAGTACTTC.

V is TRBV5-4 and J is TRBJ2-1; no clear D gene. From germline, CDR1 is SGHNT and CDR2 YYREEE (reference sequence). The CDR3 has 13 residues. With 4 bases removed from V and 6 bases from J, the gap between germline ends came to 11 bases. The CDR3 spells CASSPREVNEQFF. The CDR3 DNA sequence: TGTGCCAGCAGCCCACGTGAGGTCAATGAGCAGTTCTTC.

This rearrangement joins TRBV29-1 to TRBJ2-1, with 12 bases that match TRBD2. The CDR3 totals 14 residues. Germline CDR1 is SQVTM and CDR2 is ANQGSEA. The ends lost 6 bases at V and 6 bases at J; junction bases unmatched: 6. The CDR3 coding sequence is TGCAGCGTGGGCCTAGCGGGGGGGCCCAATGAGCAGTTCTTC. Residues: CSVGLAGGPNEQFF.

This chain joins TRBV25-1 and TRBJ2-5; TRBD2 agrees at 7 bases. CDR3 size: 15 residues. Unmatched junction bases numbered 4, after V lost 1 base and J lost 2 bases. Germline V lookup: CDR1 MGHDK, CDR2 SYGVNS. The DNA of the CDR3 is TGTGCCAGCAGTGAATTGGGAGCGGGGCAAGAGACCCAGTACTTC. Encoded protein: CASSELGAGQETQYF.

The chain employs TRBV14 and TRBJ2-1; weak D call: TRBD2 (6 bases). The CDR3 has 16 residues. The V and J ends lost 1 base and 3 bases respectively, with 13 bases between them. The germline CDR1 and CDR2 sequences are SGHDN and FVKESK. The CDR3 loop is CASSQAPRDFYNEQFF. In DNA, the CDR3 is TGTGCCAGCAGCCAAGCCCCCCGGGACTTCTACAATGAGCAGTTCTTC.

The rearrangement links TRBV3-1 (or the pseudogene TRBV3-2) to TRBJ2-7, with 9 bases identical to TRBD1. CDR1 is LGHDT and CDR2 is YNNKEL in the germline V gene (reference sequence). With 0 bases clipped from V and 1 base from J, the junction kept 7 bases outside the gene matches. The length of the CDR3 is 17 residues. The CDR3 coding sequence is TGTGCCAGCAGCCAAGAGAGGGACAGGGCCAGATCCTACGAGCAGTACTTC. Amino acid sequence: CASSQERDRARSYEQYF.

The V gene is TRBV11-2, the J gene TRBJ1-1; D gene unclear. V lost 0 bases, J lost 1 base, and 6 bases lay in between. Germline assignment: CDR1 SGHAT and CDR2 FQNNGV. CDR3 size: 14 residues. The CDR3, as DNA: TGTGCCAGCAGCTTAGAGGGGAGGAACACTGAAGCTTTCTTT. This sequence encodes CASSLEGRNTEAFF.

The chain recombines TRBV10-3 with TRBJ2-2; D gene uncertain. Per the germline V gene, CDR1 is ENHRY and CDR2 is SYGVKD. V was trimmed by 10 bases and J by 6 bases, leaving 12 bases between them. The CDR3 is made up of 12 amino acids. Here the CDR3 reads CASGLMAGELFF. CDR3 nucleotides: TGTGCCAGCGGCCTCATGGCCGGGGAGCTGTTTTTT.

The J gene is TRBJ2-7, the V gene TRBV14; 11 bases are shared with TRBD1. Unmatched junction bases numbered 5, after V lost 4 bases and J lost 3 bases. This CDR3 spans 15 amino acids. CDR1 is SGHDN, CDR2 FVKESK, per germline. The CDR3 is CASSRGTGGFYEQYF. For the CDR3, the DNA is TGTGCCAGCAGCCGGGGGACAGGGGGTTTCTACGAGCAGTACTTC.

This sequence joins TRBV3-1 (or the pseudogene TRBV3-2) and TRBJ2-7; perhaps TRBD1 as D (6 bases). CDR1 is LGHDT, CDR2 YNNKEL, per germline (reference sequence). This CDR3 region has 14 residues. Trimming pared 2 bases from V and 3 bases from J, leaving 11 bases between. This CDR3 reads CASSQTTGSYEQYF. DNA of the CDR3: TGTGCCAGCAGCCAAACCACAGGGAGCTACGAGCAGTACTTC.

The V gene is TRBV2, the J gene TRBJ1-6, with D perhaps matching TRBD1 (5 bases). Germline-derived CDR1 and CDR2 are SNHLY and FYNNEI. CDR3 length: 14 residues. V shed 1 base and J shed 4 bases, with 5 bases lying between them. CDR3 nucleotide sequence: TGTGCCAGCAGTGAAGGACAGTATAATTCACCCCTCCACTTT. The encoded protein is CASSEGQYNSPLHF. The entire variable domain, with the rest obtained from reference TRBV2 and TRBJ1-6, is as follows: EPEVTQTPSHQVTQMGQEVILRCVPISNHLYFYWYRQILGQKVEFLVSFYNNEISEKSEIFDDQFSVERPDGSNFTLKIRSTKLEDSAMYFCASSEGQYNSPLHFGNGTRLTVT.

The rearrangement links TRBV29-1 to TRBJ2-7; 11 bases fit TRBD2. V dropped 5 bases and J dropped 0; count of bases not matched to a gene: 6. Germline V gene data show CDR1 as SQVTM and CDR2 as ANQGSEA. CDR3 size: 15 residues. In nucleotides, the CDR3 is TGCAGCGTTTATACTAGCGGGAGAAGCTCCTACGAGCAGTACTTC. Its protein is CSVYTSGRSSYEQYF.

The rearrangement joins TRBV19 to TRBJ2-3; D perhaps matches TRBD1 (6 bases). V was trimmed by 0 bases and J by 0 bases, leaving 10 bases between them. The CDR3 runs to 16 residues. Germline lookup yields CDR1 LNHDA and CDR2 SQIVND (reference sequence). The CDR3 loop is CASSIDEGGSTDTQYF. In DNA form, the CDR3 reads TGTGCCAGTAGTATAGACGAAGGGGGAAGCACAGATACGCAGTATTTT.

This sequence joins TRBV28 and TRBJ2-5; TRBD2 matches 7 bases. Germline trimming cut 2 bases from V and 2 bases from J; bases unmatched to any gene: 2. Germline assignment: CDR1 MDHEN and CDR2 SYDVKM. The CDR3 sequence is 14 residues long. The CDR3 loop is CASSLPAGQETQYF. The CDR3 bases are TGTGCCAGCAGTTTACCAGCGGGGCAAGAGACCCAGTACTTC.

The V and J genes are TRBV18 and TRBJ2-7; 7 bases align to TRBD1. This CDR3 is 16 amino acids long. With 6 bases clipped from V and 0 bases from J, the junction kept 11 bases outside the gene matches. CDR1 is KGHSH, CDR2 LQKENI, per germline. CDR3 region: CASSRGQKRDSYEQYF. CDR3 coding DNA: TGTGCCAGCTCCCGGGGACAGAAAAGGGACTCCTACGAGCAGTACTTC.

The rearrangement uses TRBV6-5 and TRBJ2-7; TRBD1 is a possible D gene (5 bases). Germline CDR1 is MNHEY and CDR2 is SVGAGI. V was cut by 0 bases and J by 6 bases, with 12 bases left in between. The CDR3 is 14 amino acids. CDR3 sequence (DNA): TGTGCCAGCAGTTACTCGGGTTATAGGGGCGAGCAGTACTTC. It codes for CASSYSGYRGEQYF.

Notes on this clone: A read error may produce the germline difference seen at one junction end. The chain combines TRBV5-1 with TRBJ2-5; tentative D call: TRBD2 (6 bases). Germline V gives CDR1 SGHRS, CDR2 YFSETQ. The CDR3 consists of 14 residues. CDR3 coding DNA: TGCGCCAGCAGCTTGAAGGCGGGGTTAGAGGCCCAGTACTTC. It encodes CASSLKAGLEAQYF.

The gene calls are TRBV5-7 and TRBJ1-4; 7 nucleotides agree with TRBD1. TRBV5-7 counts as an open reading frame of uncertain function. The CDR3 consists of 15 residues. Losses at the gene ends were 4 bases for V and 4 bases for J; bases not matched to a gene: 7. The CDR3 reads CASSPPRGSNEKLFF. CDR3 DNA: TGTGCCAGCAGCCCCCCCAGGGGGAGTAATGAAAAACTGTTTTTT.

The chain couples TRBV10-2 to TRBJ2-7, with 9 bases that match TRBD2. The CDR3 runs to 18 residues. CDR1 is WSHSY, CDR2 SAAADI, per germline. V lost 0 bases and J lost 2; bases outside the gene matches: 11. CDR3 DNA sequence: TGCGCCAGCAGTGAGTCGCTGAAGTGGCTAGCGGGAACCTACGAGCAGTACTTC. It encodes CASSESLKWLAGTYEQYF.

The chain recombines TRBV12-5 with TRBJ1-1; the match to TRBD1 covers 7 bases. The V gene's germline CDR1 is LGHNT and CDR2 FRNRAP. This CDR3 is built from 13 residues. The V and J ends lost 6 bases and 4 bases, in that order; junction bases with no gene match: 5. The CDR3 DNA reads TGTGCTAGTGGCCCACAGGGGACCACTGAAGCTTTCTTT. It codes for CASGPQGTTEAFF.

The genes are TRBV11-2 and TRBJ2-5; TRBD1 matches 8 bases. Trimming at V came to 5 bases and at J to 1 base, leaving 12 bases not matched to a gene. The CDR3 runs to 17 residues. Per the germline V gene, CDR1 is SGHAT and CDR2 is FQNNGV. CDR3 bases: TGTGCCAGCAGCGGTTTCCGGTCGACAGGGGCCCAAGAGACCCAGTACTTC. It is translated as CASSGFRSTGAQETQYF.

V usage is TRBV7-8 and J usage is TRBJ1-1, with TRBD1 matching over 7 bases. Germline CDR1 reads SGHVS; CDR2 reads FQNEAQ. This CDR3 contains 14 residues. The V segment lost 5 bases and the J segment 2 bases; nucleotides outside the gene matches: 5. The CDR3 spells CASSLYRGNTEAFF. The CDR3 bases are TGTGCCAGCAGCCTTTACAGGGGAAACACTGAAGCTTTCTTT.

CDR3 nucleotides: TGTGCCAGTAGTGCCGGGACTTTCAATGAGCAGTTCTTC. Its translation: CASSAGTFNEQFF. The rearrangement joins TRBV19 to TRBJ2-1, with D possibly matching TRBD2 (6 bases). The CDR3 consists of 13 residues. Trimming took 5 bases from V and 6 from J, leaving 11 bases between them. Germline V gives CDR1 LNHDA, CDR2 SQIVND (reference sequence).